The 27 T cell receptor beta chains reported below all come from one sample, sequenced in a study of T cell repertoires in cytomegalovirus infection. TCRdb fed the reads into MiXCR, producing one record per CDR3 protein. This table holds 650,000 to 900,000 distinct CDR3 sequences, approximately 30% found once. These receptors have no identified antigens. The input for sequencing was cultured CD8+ T cells from PBMCs, taken from culture after CMV antigen stimulation. The receptors come from a human donor in good health (CMV status not recorded). Some clones in this sample may be carry-over from other donors' samples.

The rearrangement joins TRBV11-2 to TRBJ2-3, with a tentative D call TRBD2 (5 bases). The CDR3 length is 13 residues. Germline loops: CDR1 SGHAT, CDR2 FQNNGV. V was pared by 5 bases and J by 5 bases, with 11 bases between. CDR3 DNA sequence: TGTGCCAGCAGCGCCGCCACTAGAGATACGCAGTATTTT. It encodes CASSAATRDTQYF. Combining the CDR3 with reference TRBV11-2 and TRBJ2-3 gives the whole variable domain EAGVAQSPRYKIIEKRQSVAFWCNPISGHATLYWYQQILGQGPKLLIQFQNNGVVDDSQLPKDRFSAERLKGVDSTLKIQPAKLEDSAVYLCASSAATRDTQYFGPGTRLTVL.

The gene calls are TRBV6-1 and TRBJ1-3; a weak D match, TRBD1 (5 bases). The CDR3 length is 16 residues. CDR1 MNHNS and CDR2 SASEGT come from the germline V gene. Trimming took off 1 base at V and 0 bases at J, with 10 bases between the two ends. DNA for the CDR3: TGTGCCAGCAGTGAAGGGCGGGGGTTCTCTGGAAACACCATATATTTT. This encodes CASSEGRGFSGNTIYF.

This chain connects TRBV4-1 to TRBJ2-1, with 8 nucleotides matching TRBD2. Germline V gene lookup returns CDR1 MGHRA and CDR2 YSYEKL. The CDR3 totals 15 residues. The V and J ends lost 0 bases and 10 bases, in that order; junction bases with no gene match: 8. This chain's CDR3 is CASSQDPAGAREQFF. The CDR3 DNA reads as TGCGCCAGCAGCCAAGACCCAGCGGGGGCAAGGGAGCAGTTCTTC.

In this sample, this clonotype turned up a few times. The chain joins TRBV7-9 to TRBJ1-1; D gene ambiguous. The CDR3 is 16 residues long. CDR1 is SEHNR and CDR2 is FQNEAQ in the germline V gene (reference sequence). V lost 5 bases to trimming and J lost 7 bases, with 23 bases between them. CDR3 in amino acids: CASSHPQRGNSIEAFF. As DNA, the CDR3 is TGTGCCAGCAGCCACCCCCAACGGGGTAATTCGATTGAAGCTTTCTTT.

The chain links TRBV7-9 to TRBJ1-1; TRBD1 is a possible D gene (6 bases). This CDR3 spans 15 amino acids. Trimming cost V 6 bases and J 0 bases, with 14 bases left between them. Germline V gene sequence: CDR1 SEHNR, CDR2 FQNEAQ (reference sequence). In DNA form, the CDR3 reads TGTGCCAGCAGGCCACAGGGCAGCATGAACACTGAAGCTTTCTTT. Translating gives CASRPQGSMNTEAFF.

This chain links TRBV20-1 with TRBJ1-2, with D unresolved. V was pared by 6 bases and J by 4 bases, with 15 bases between. The CDR3 is 13 residues long. CDR1 and CDR2 from the germline V gene are DFQATT and SNEGSKA (reference sequence). The CDR3 region is CSAPPWAAYGYTF. CDR3 DNA: TGCAGTGCCCCCCCCTGGGCAGCCTATGGCTACACCTTC.

The chain carries TRBV19 and TRBJ1-1, with a weak D call TRBD1 (5 bases). CDR1 and CDR2 from the germline V gene are LNHDA and SQIVND (reference sequence). Trimming shortened V by 0 bases and J by 1 base, and 9 bases separated the two germline ends. The CDR3 runs to 15 residues. In DNA, the CDR3 is TGTGCCAGTAGTATAGAGGGGGGACCGAACACTGAAGCTTTCTTT. It yields the protein CASSIEGGPNTEAFF.

This clonotype was observed a handful of times. CDR3 region: CASSPDDLTGDYGYTF. In DNA form, the CDR3 reads TGTGCCAGCAGTCCCGACGATTTAACCGGGGACTATGGCTACACCTTC. The genes are TRBV28 and TRBJ1-2; D is unresolved. Per the germline V gene, CDR1 is MDHEN and CDR2 is SYDVKM. The CDR3 runs 16 residues. Trimming stripped 5 bases from V and 3 bases from J, with 19 bases between.

This clonotype was found many times. The genes are TRBV6-1 and TRBJ1-2, with 9 positions matching TRBD1. From germline, CDR1 is MNHNS and CDR2 SASEGT. V lost 6 bases, J lost 6 bases, and 14 bases stayed unmatched. The CDR3 is made up of 16 amino acids. As DNA, the CDR3 is TGTGCCAGCAGAGGGACAGGGCCTCCGAGGCTGGATGGCTACACCTTC. This sequence encodes CASRGTGPPRLDGYTF.

The chain carries TRBV19 and TRBJ2-2; maybe TRBD2 (7 bases). V was trimmed by 5 bases and J by 6 bases, leaving 13 bases between them. CDR1 and CDR2 from the germline V gene are LNHDA and SQIVND (reference sequence). CDR3 size: 14 residues. This CDR3 reads CASSHTGRAGELFF. CDR3 bases: TGTGCCAGTAGTCATACAGGGAGGGCCGGGGAGCTGTTTTTT. Using reference TRBV19 and TRBJ2-2 for the parts outside the CDR3, the full variable domain is DGGITQSPKYLFRKEGQNVTLSCEQNLNHDAMYWYRQDPGQGLRLIYYSQIVNDFQKGDIAEGYSVSREKKESFPLTVTSAQKNPTAFYLCASSHTGRAGELFFGEGSRLTVL.

The rearrangement joins TRBV6-1 to TRBJ1-6; a possible D gene is TRBD1 (5 bases). From germline, CDR1 is MNHNS and CDR2 SASEGT. Trimming cost V 3 bases and J 10 bases, with 16 bases left between them. This CDR3 comprises 15 residues. The CDR3: CASSEGPGGKSPLHF. In DNA, the CDR3 is TGTGCCAGCAGTGAGGGGCCTGGAGGTAAATCACCCCTCCACTTT.

This clonotype was found a few times. V and J are TRBV27 and TRBJ2-2, with D uncertain. V lost 4 bases and J lost 2, with 5 bases in between. Germline CDR1 reads MNHEY; CDR2 reads SMNVEV (reference sequence). The CDR3 sequence is 13 residues long. The CDR3 loop is CASSWANTGELFF. As DNA, the CDR3 is TGTGCCAGCAGTTGGGCTAACACCGGGGAGCTGTTTTTT.

In this sample, this clonotype turned up a few times. The rearrangement uses TRBV7-9 and TRBJ2-1, with 8 bases aligning to TRBD1. Trimming at V came to 4 bases and at J to 2 bases, leaving 16 bases not matched to a gene. The germline gives CDR1 SEHNR, CDR2 FQNEAQ (reference sequence). This CDR3 comprises 19 residues. The CDR3 DNA is TGTGCCAGCAGCTCCTCAGCCAGGGGGCGTTCCGCCCCCTACAATGAGCAGTTCTTC. It specifies CASSSSARGRSAPYNEQFF.

This clonotype showed up many times. The chain employs TRBV7-2 and TRBJ2-1; D uncertain. Trimming stripped 1 base from V and 5 bases from J, with 6 bases between. The CDR3 covers 13 residues. Germline CDR1 SGHTA, CDR2 FQGNSA. Here the CDR3 reads CASSLGANNEQFF. The CDR3, as DNA: TGTGCCAGCAGCTTAGGGGCAAACAATGAGCAGTTCTTC. The full variable domain, in which reference TRBV7-2 and TRBJ2-1 provide the parts outside the CDR3, is GAGVSQSPSNKVTEKGKDVELRCDPISGHTALYWYRQSLGQGLEFLIYFQGNSAPDKSGLPSDRFSAERTGGSVSTLTIQRTQQEDSAVYLCASSLGANNEQFFGPGTRLTVL.

The rearrangement joins TRBV27 to TRBJ2-3; 13 bases are shared with TRBD2. Germline trimming cut 0 bases from V and 2 bases from J; bases unmatched to any gene: 11. Germline V gene data show CDR1 as MNHEY and CDR2 as SMNVEV (reference sequence). The CDR3 has 20 amino acids. The CDR3 region is CASSLSGLAGAGDFTDTQYF. The CDR3 DNA sequence: TGTGCCAGCAGTTTATCCGGACTAGCGGGGGCGGGGGATTTCACAGATACGCAGTATTTT.

The V and J genes are TRBV6-6 and TRBJ2-7, with D possibly TRBD2 on 6 matching bases. Germline CDR1 is MNHNY and CDR2 is SVGAGI (reference sequence). The CDR3 covers 15 residues. V was shortened by 0 bases and J by 0 bases, with 9 bases between the two germline ends. The CDR3 loop is CASSYSWGGSYEQYF. The CDR3 DNA reads TGTGCCAGCAGTTACTCCTGGGGAGGCTCCTACGAGCAGTACTTC.

The chain recombines TRBV11-2 with TRBJ2-1, with a possible D match to TRBD2 (7 bases). The CDR3 length is 18 residues. The V gene lost 2 bases and the J gene lost 6 bases, with 23 bases spanning the gap. Germline CDR1 is SGHAT and CDR2 is FQNNGV. The chain's CDR3 is CASSLTSLGGRGANEQFF. In DNA form, the CDR3 reads TGTGCCAGCAGCTTAACCAGCTTGGGGGGGCGAGGAGCCAATGAGCAGTTCTTC.

The V gene is TRBV4-1, the J gene TRBJ1-5, with D possibly being TRBD1 (6 bases). The V and J ends lost 4 bases and 6 bases respectively, with 16 bases between them. The germline CDR1 and CDR2 sequences are MGHRA and YSYEKL. The CDR3 length is 15 residues. The CDR3 reads CASSLGWGRGQPQHF. The CDR3 DNA follows: TGCGCCAGCAGCCTCGGCTGGGGGCGAGGTCAGCCCCAGCATTTT.

The CDR3 DNA follows: TGTGCCAGCAGCCAAGAGGGGCTAGCGGGGGGGCCTGGGAAGACCCAGTACTTC. Its protein product is CASSQEGLAGGPGKTQYF. The gene calls are TRBV4-2 and TRBJ2-5; 12 bases agree with TRBD2. The CDR3 is made up of 18 amino acids. Trimming at V came to 0 bases and at J to 6 bases, leaving 11 bases not matched to a gene. Germline CDR1 reads LGHNA; CDR2 reads YNFKEQ.

This chain joins TRBV9 and TRBJ2-3; 10 nucleotides match TRBD1. The CDR3 length is 15 residues. V dropped 3 bases and J dropped 3; count of bases not matched to a gene: 4. Germline loops: CDR1 SGDLS, CDR2 YYNGEE. The CDR3 DNA is TGTGCCAGCAGCGCAAGGACAGGGGGGACAGATACGCAGTATTTT. Its protein is CASSARTGGTDTQYF.

The chain uses TRBV27 and TRBJ2-7, with D possibly TRBD1 on 6 matching bases. The CDR3 is 17 amino acids. Germline assignment: CDR1 MNHEY and CDR2 SMNVEV (reference sequence). The V end was cut by 5 bases, the J end by 4 bases, with 24 bases between. Written as DNA, the CDR3 is TGTGCCAGCAGTCTTACTCTTTCAGCCGGGACAACATACGAGCAGTACTTC. It yields the protein CASSLTLSAGTTYEQYF.

V and J are TRBV2 and TRBJ2-2; D may correspond to TRBD1 or TRBD2 (5 bases each). Trimming removed 8 bases from V and 0 bases from J, with 13 bases in between. From germline, CDR1 is SNHLY and CDR2 FYNNEI. The CDR3 runs to 15 residues. CDR3 nucleotide sequence: TGTGCCAGCCGACCGGGACGGTCGAACACCGGGGAGCTGTTTTTT. This sequence encodes CASRPGRSNTGELFF.

There are a few counts of this clonotype. CDR3 coding DNA: TGTGCCAGCAGGGAGGGGTCAATCACAGATACGCAGTATTTT. This encodes CASREGSITDTQYF. The V and J genes are TRBV2 and TRBJ2-3; D is perhaps TRBD2 (6 bases). Trimming removed 6 bases at V and 2 bases at J, with 12 bases between. CDR1 is SNHLY, CDR2 FYNNEI, per germline. This CDR3 has 14 amino acids.

The chain employs TRBV5-8 and TRBJ2-1, with 9 bases lining up with TRBD1. CDR1 is SGHTS and CDR2 is YDEGEE in the germline V gene. The CDR3 loop spans 14 amino acids. Trimming cost V 3 bases and J 8 bases; bases outside gene matches: 6. CDR3 region: CASSSRDRVYEQFF. CDR3 DNA: TGTGCCAGCAGCTCAAGGGACAGGGTATATGAGCAGTTCTTC.

The chain couples TRBV4-1 to TRBJ2-1; TRBD2 aligns across 12 bases. The CDR3 sequence is 18 residues long. V shed 0 bases, J shed 7 bases, and the junction held 10 bases outside the gene matches. Per the germline V gene, CDR1 is MGHRA and CDR2 is YSYEKL. Here the CDR3 reads CASSQDSLAGGLGNEQFF. The DNA for the CDR3 is TGCGCCAGCAGCCAAGATTCCCTAGCGGGGGGGCTTGGTAATGAGCAGTTCTTC.

The chain joins TRBV27 to TRBJ2-7; 8 positions agree with TRBD1. This CDR3 is 15 amino acids long. Germline V gene lookup returns CDR1 MNHEY and CDR2 SMNVEV (reference sequence). Trimming at V came to 2 bases and at J to 3 bases, leaving 6 bases not matched to a gene. CDR3: CASSLVTGALYEQYF. CDR3 sequence (DNA): TGTGCCAGCAGTTTAGTGACAGGGGCTCTCTACGAGCAGTACTTC.

A few counts support this clonotype. The CDR3 loop reads CASSYYRDNEQFF. CDR3 DNA sequence: TGTGCCAGCAGTTACTATCGGGACAATGAGCAGTTCTTC. The gene calls are TRBV6-6 and TRBJ2-1, with unresolved D. CDR3 length: 13 amino acids. V was trimmed by 1 base and J by 5 bases, leaving 6 bases between them. Germline CDR1 reads MNHNY; CDR2 reads SVGAGI (reference sequence).